Listed below are T cell receptor beta chains from one sample, sequenced in a study of T-cell reconstitution after alpha-beta-depleted transplantation in children. Each CDR3 protein is one row after TCRdb ran MiXCR on the PCR reads. The sample contains about 300,000 distinct CDR3 sequences, over 7% of which appear only once. Source: peripheral blood, taken 360 days after TCRalphabeta/CD19-depleted stem cell transplant. The receptors originated from a female patient between 2 and 15 years old who had a stem cell transplant for Fanconi anemia, so the T cells may come from the graft donor. The CDR3 runs from the conserved cysteine through the conserved F or W. The D gene is left open where the match is weak. Clone size is stated in some rows and not others, as once, few, many or a class when expanded.

J gene	V gene	D gene	clone size	CDR3 protein	CDR3 DNA
TRBJ2-1	TRBV12-3/TRBV12-4	.	many	CASSSSGPQFF	TGTGCCAGCAGTTCCAGCGGGCCCCAGTTCTTC
TRBJ2-1	TRBV11-1	.	.	CASSLGAGAGRFHNEQFF	TGTGCCAGCAGCCTAGGGGCAGGCGCGGGGAGATTCCACAATGAGCAGTTCTTC
TRBJ2-2	TRBV7-9	.	many	CASSLEVGTGELFF	TGTGCCAGCAGCTTAGAAGTAGGCACCGGGGAGCTGTTTTTT
TRBJ2-7	TRBV3-1	.	many	CASSPGTVYEQYF	TGTGCCAGCAGCCCTGGGACCGTATACGAGCAGTACTTC
TRBJ2-2	TRBV2	TRBD2	many	CASSIAGGPPGELFF	TGTGCCAGCAGTATAGCGGGAGGGCCCCCCGGGGAGCTGTTTTTT
TRBJ2-4	TRBV15	.	many	CATSRVDEGDIQYF	TGTGCCACCAGCAGAGTGGACGAGGGTGACATTCAGTACTTC
TRBJ2-1	TRBV20-1	.	.	CCARDPRGRESYNEQFF	TGCTGTGCTAGAGATCCAAGGGGACGGGAATCCTACAATGAGCAGTTCTTC
TRBJ1-5	TRBV5-1	.	.	CASSLAGKRGEPQHF	TGCGCCAGCAGCTTGGCGGGAAAGCGGGGGGAGCCCCAGCATTTT
TRBJ2-1	TRBV9	TRBD2	many	CASSVELAGRRNEQFF	TGTGCCAGCAGCGTAGAACTAGCGGGTAGACGGAATGAGCAGTTCTTC
TRBJ2-1	TRBV4-1	.	many	CASSESGPYNEQFF	TGCGCCAGCAGCGAGAGCGGGCCCTACAATGAGCAGTTCTTC
TRBJ1-1	TRBV18	.	few	CASSPGVLLNTEAFF	TGTGCCAGCTCACCGGGGGTCCTGTTGAACACTGAAGCTTTCTTT
TRBJ2-2	TRBV28	TRBD2	.	CASGITGTSRAGELFF	TGTGCCAGCGGTATTACCGGGACTAGTCGTGCCGGGGAGCTGTTTTTT
TRBJ2-1	TRBV7-8	TRBD1	many	CASSLSHRGPHNEQFF	TGTGCCAGCAGCTTATCGCACAGGGGGCCGCACAATGAGCAGTTCTTC
TRBJ2-5	TRBV4-2	TRBD2	.	CASSGSRGGLETQYF	TGTGCCAGCAGCGGCTCGCGGGGGGGCCTGGAGACCCAGTACTTC
TRBJ1-2	TRBV28	TRBD1	many	CASSLDRGRGYTF	TGTGCCAGCAGTCTCGACAGGGGAAGAGGCTACACCTTC
TRBJ2-3	TRBV5-1	TRBD1	few	CASRTGDFTDTQYF	TGCGCCAGCAGGACAGGGGACTTCACAGATACGCAGTATTTT
TRBJ2-2	TRBV5-5	.	many	CASNPGNTGELFF	TGTGCCAGCAACCCGGGGAACACCGGGGAGCTGTTTTTT
TRBJ1-5	TRBV21-1	.	many	CASSKGGPYIHQPQHF	TGTGCCAGCAGCAAAGGGGGGCCATACATCCATCAGCCCCAGCATTTT
TRBJ2-7	TRBV29-1	.	many	CSVEVGPSDEQYF	TGCAGCGTTGAAGTCGGACCCAGCGACGAGCAGTACTTC
TRBJ1-5	TRBV19	TRBD1	few	CASSMPGQVSNQPQHF	TGTGCCAGTAGTATGCCGGGACAGGTCTCCAATCAGCCCCAGCATTTT
TRBJ2-1	TRBV9	TRBD2	.	CASSGAVRASGSYNEQFF	TGTGCCAGCAGCGGAGCCGTCCGAGCTAGCGGTTCCTACAATGAGCAGTTCTTC
TRBJ2-1	TRBV20-1	TRBD2	few	CSARVITSGGAREQFF	TGCAGTGCTAGAGTCATAACTAGCGGGGGGGCCCGGGAGCAGTTCTTC
TRBJ2-1	TRBV5-5	TRBD2	many	CASSFGGRPYNEQFF	TGTGCCAGCAGCTTCGGCGGGAGGCCCTACAATGAGCAGTTCTTC
TRBJ2-1	TRBV11-3	.	.	CASGPAGTDSYNEQFF	TGTGCCAGCGGCCCTGCGGGGACAGACTCCTACAATGAGCAGTTCTTC
TRBJ1-2	TRBV5-1	.	few	CASSLEDRLNYGYTF	TGCGCCAGCAGCTTGGAAGACAGGCTTAACTATGGCTACACCTTC
TRBJ2-1	TRBV6-5	.	many	CASSYGKASVNSYNEQFF	TGTGCCAGCAGTTACGGAAAGGCTAGCGTTAACTCCTACAATGAGCAGTTCTTC
TRBJ2-2	TRBV5-5	TRBD2	few	CASSLGPSGGAAGELFF	TGTGCCAGCAGCTTGGGGCCTAGCGGGGGGGCCGCCGGGGAGCTGTTTTTT
TRBJ2-5	TRBV9	.	.	CASSVDNGAQYF	TGTGCCAGCAGCGTAGACAATGGGGCCCAGTACTTC
TRBJ2-4	TRBV5-6	.	.	CASSLRVWAKNIQYF	TGTGCCAGCAGCCTCAGGGTTTGGGCCAAAAACATTCAGTACTTC
TRBJ2-7	TRBV11-2	TRBD2	.	CASSLVASGGPYEQYF	TGTGCCAGCAGCTTAGTGGCTAGCGGGGGTCCCTACGAGCAGTACTTC
TRBJ2-1	TRBV29-1	.	.	CSVVRGGNSYNEQFF	TGCAGCGTTGTTAGAGGGGGAAACTCCTACAATGAGCAGTTCTTC
TRBJ2-7	TRBV12-3/TRBV12-4	.	.	CASRGTGTASSYEQYF	TGTGCCAGCAGAGGAACCGGGACGGCAAGCTCCTACGAGCAGTACTTC
TRBJ2-5	TRBV20-1	.	few	CSASGRGETQYF	TGCAGTGCTTCTGGGCGAGGGGAGACCCAGTACTTC
TRBJ2-1	TRBV20-1	TRBD2	many	CSALVRTRGVAEQFF	TGCAGTGCCCTCGTCCGGACTAGGGGTGTCGCGGAGCAGTTCTTC
TRBJ2-3	TRBV9	TRBD1	many	CASSVRTGGKDTQYF	TGTGCCAGCAGCGTAAGGACAGGGGGCAAAGATACGCAGTATTTT
TRBJ2-7	TRBV11-2	TRBD2	.	CASRSLSGTSGTTYEQYF	TGTGCCAGCAGATCCCTCTCCGGGACTAGCGGGACGACCTACGAGCAGTACTTC
TRBJ1-5	TRBV5-1	.	few	CASSLEGGEGQPQHF	TGCGCCAGCAGCTTGGAGGGGGGAGAGGGGCAGCCCCAGCATTTT
TRBJ2-5	TRBV7-2	.	many	CASLESGLRETQYF	TGTGCCAGCCTTGAGTCGGGGCTTCGAGAGACCCAGTACTTC
TRBJ2-1	TRBV25-1	.	many	CASSEYRSAYNEQFF	TGTGCCAGCAGTGAATATAGGTCAGCCTACAATGAGCAGTTCTTC
TRBJ1-3	TRBV12-3/TRBV12-4	TRBD1	many	CASTLGQGASGNTIYF	TGTGCCAGCACCTTGGGACAGGGGGCTAGTGGAAACACCATATATTTT
TRBJ2-7	TRBV27	TRBD2	few	CASSLKRGSSYEQYF	TGTGCCAGCAGCCTAAAGCGGGGTAGCTCCTACGAGCAGTACTTC
TRBJ2-1	TRBV28	TRBD2	many	CASSSGGYNEQFF	TGTGCCAGCAGTAGCGGGGGCTACAATGAGCAGTTCTTC
TRBJ2-5	TRBV2	.	many	CASTVQETQYF	TGTGCCAGCACCGTACAAGAGACCCAGTACTTC
TRBJ2-1	TRBV5-1	.	.	CASSLAWGKKLNEQFF	TGCGCCAGCAGCTTGGCCTGGGGAAAGAAACTCAATGAGCAGTTCTTC
TRBJ1-1	TRBV5-1	.	.	CASSSRPGHLSTEAFF	TGCGCCAGCAGCTCAAGACCGGGACACCTATCCACTGAAGCTTTCTTT
TRBJ2-6	TRBV15	TRBD1	many	CATSSGTGGPGANVLTF	TGTGCCACCAGCAGTGGGACAGGGGGTCCTGGGGCCAACGTCCTGACTTTC
TRBJ1-4	TRBV11-1	TRBD1	few	CASSFKTGTALTNEKLFF	TGTGCCAGCAGCTTCAAGACAGGGACAGCCCTAACTAATGAAAAACTGTTTTTT
TRBJ1-1	TRBV20-1	.	many	CSAQRNGAGTEAFF	TGCAGTGCTCAGCGAAACGGGGCAGGGACTGAAGCTTTCTTT
TRBJ2-5	TRBV15	TRBD2	many	CATSIPRGSWYQETQYF	TGTGCCACCAGTATCCCTCGCGGGAGTTGGTACCAAGAGACCCAGTACTTC
TRBJ2-3	TRBV11-2	TRBD1	.	CASSLAGTEYTQYF	TGTGCCAGCAGCTTAGCTGGGACAGAATATACGCAGTATTTT
TRBJ2-1	TRBV2	TRBD1	.	CASSGRTGTYNEQFF	TGTGCCAGCAGTGGGAGGACAGGGACTTACAATGAGCAGTTCTTC
TRBJ2-4	TRBV20-1	TRBD1	many	CSALQGANIQYF	TGCAGTGCCCTACAGGGGGCAAACATTCAGTACTTC
TRBJ2-3	TRBV28	TRBD2	.	CASSFTVAGGDTQYF	TGTGCCAGCAGTTTCACGGTAGCGGGGGGAGATACGCAGTATTTT
TRBJ2-2	TRBV2	.	.	CASKDRANTGELFF	TGTGCCAGCAAGGACAGAGCGAACACCGGGGAGCTGTTTTTT